A selection of T cell receptor beta chains follows, all from one sample in a study of shared clonotypes between healthy human individuals. Sequenced by immunoSEQ multiplex PCR; TCRdb stores in-frame clones only, minus some. The sample has 1,100,000 or so clones; around 78% are singletons. Specimen: memory CD4+ T cells from PBMCs. The receptors come from a young man in good health. Some clones in this sample may be carry-over from other donors' samples. Each CDR3 is given with its conserved first and last residue. Fields, in order: CDR3 protein, V gene, clone size. A clone size is listed for some rows: how often the clone was seen (once, few, many), or a class if it is expanded.

cdr3_aa: CASSPDRGRGGYTF; v_call: TRBV6-6; clone_size: NA
cdr3_aa: CAISEVGQTSTDTQYF; v_call: TRBV10-3; clone_size: NA
cdr3_aa: CASSQTGYYEQYF; v_call: TRBV9; clone_size: NA
cdr3_aa: CASSQAQGNSGNTIYF; v_call: TRBV4-1; clone_size: NA
cdr3_aa: CASSLGPPDTQYF; v_call: TRBV11-3; clone_size: NA
cdr3_aa: CASSSTGTNEKLFF; v_call: TRBV5-1; clone_size: NA
cdr3_aa: CASSLFGSWEQYF; v_call: TRBV5-4; clone_size: NA
cdr3_aa: CASSSGHTSSYEQYF; v_call: TRBV5-4; clone_size: NA
cdr3_aa: CASSRDTAAKNIQYF; v_call: TRBV2; clone_size: once
cdr3_aa: CATSRDHFEGRYTF; v_call: TRBV15; clone_size: NA
cdr3_aa: CASGGGQARVEQYF; v_call: TRBV5-4; clone_size: NA
cdr3_aa: CASSLTGGNTGELFF; v_call: TRBV9; clone_size: NA
cdr3_aa: CASSPDRDQPQHF; v_call: TRBV7-2; clone_size: NA
cdr3_aa: CASSLVAGGYEQYF; v_call: TRBV11-2; clone_size: few
cdr3_aa: CAVQGNTEAFF; v_call: TRBV28; clone_size: few
cdr3_aa: CASTPWGGQGGTGELFF; v_call: TRBV9; clone_size: few
cdr3_aa: CASSVGDSTNEKLFF; v_call: TRBV5-5; clone_size: NA
cdr3_aa: CASSYPGGGEKLFF; v_call: TRBV28; clone_size: NA
cdr3_aa: CASSPTRQGPSNYGYTF; v_call: TRBV28; clone_size: few
cdr3_aa: CASSPRQAGTNEKLFF; v_call: TRBV18; clone_size: NA
cdr3_aa: CASSLGQFNEKLFF; v_call: TRBV5-4; clone_size: NA
cdr3_aa: CSVGQFGQGDNTGELFF; v_call: TRBV29-1; clone_size: few
cdr3_aa: CASSVTPMNTEAFF; v_call: TRBV9; clone_size: NA
cdr3_aa: CASSVAGQARTDTQYF; v_call: TRBV9; clone_size: few
cdr3_aa: CASSPPSGKLFF; v_call: TRBV7-9; clone_size: NA
cdr3_aa: CASRGSGRSSREQYF; v_call: TRBV27; clone_size: NA
cdr3_aa: CASSPRGLYTDTQYF; v_call: TRBV4-1; clone_size: NA
cdr3_aa: CAWRESGNTIYF; v_call: TRBV30; clone_size: NA
cdr3_aa: CASSQSGGSYEQYF; v_call: TRBV19; clone_size: NA
cdr3_aa: CASSLIGGASYNEQFF; v_call: TRBV7-3; clone_size: NA
cdr3_aa: CASSVTGQGSGNTIYF; v_call: TRBV9; clone_size: NA
cdr3_aa: CASSTGMNTEAFF; v_call: TRBV19; clone_size: few
cdr3_aa: CASSLGAEYNEQFF; v_call: TRBV7-9; clone_size: NA
cdr3_aa: CASSQGGQPNEQFF; v_call: TRBV4-1; clone_size: NA
cdr3_aa: CASSPTRPETQYF; v_call: TRBV18; clone_size: NA
cdr3_aa: CASSLDPETDTQYF; v_call: TRBV5-4; clone_size: NA
cdr3_aa: CASRPTGVRTEAFF; v_call: TRBV5-4; clone_size: NA
cdr3_aa: CAISEPGQGIYGYTF; v_call: TRBV10-3; clone_size: NA
cdr3_aa: CASSSDRAYEQYF; v_call: TRBV19; clone_size: NA
cdr3_aa: CASSRNLGGTGELFF; v_call: TRBV6-6; clone_size: NA
cdr3_aa: CASSDPPGTPTDTQYF; v_call: TRBV6-1; clone_size: few
cdr3_aa: CASSGRTGQHTDTQYF; v_call: TRBV7-9; clone_size: NA
cdr3_aa: CASSRSLAGGPLDTQYF; v_call: TRBV4-2; clone_size: NA
cdr3_aa: CASSELAGGLSEQYF; v_call: TRBV6-1; clone_size: NA
cdr3_aa: CASSLLGQGVGEQYF; v_call: TRBV28; clone_size: NA
cdr3_aa: CASSGTSGANVLTF; v_call: TRBV7-3; clone_size: NA
cdr3_aa: CASRTTQGKGYTF; v_call: TRBV6-5; clone_size: NA
cdr3_aa: CASSLDRVTGELFF; v_call: TRBV5-1; clone_size: NA
cdr3_aa: CASSSYLTGANVLTF; v_call: TRBV2; clone_size: NA
cdr3_aa: CASSLGQTNTEAFF; v_call: TRBV7-2; clone_size: NA
cdr3_aa: CSASVRTEAFF; v_call: TRBV20-1; clone_size: few
cdr3_aa: CASSARTGVEELFF; v_call: TRBV7-8; clone_size: NA
cdr3_aa: CASSIRDTQYF; v_call: TRBV7-9; clone_size: NA